Listed below are T cell receptor beta chains from one sample, sequenced in a study of CDR3 diversity in severe acne. TCRdb recomputed calls from the PCR reads with MiXCR, one row per CDR3 protein. This table has tens of thousands of distinct CDR3 sequences, about 53% appearing once. The sequenced material came from blood. Receptors originate from a male donor with severe acne vulgaris. CDR3s include the opening cysteine and the closing phenylalanine or tryptophan. Some rows mark clone size as missing; the rest say once, few, many or name a class of expanded clone.

clone_size j_call v_call cdr3_aa
few TRBJ2-7 TRBV30 CAWSVLSATSSYEQYF
few TRBJ2-2 TRBV6-5 CATTRDTNTGELFF
- TRBJ1-2 TRBV18 CASSPTGSNYGYTF
- TRBJ2-7 TRBV2 CASSEGRGLGDEQYF
- TRBJ1-3 TRBV7-9 CASSGTAKSSGNTIYF
few TRBJ2-2 TRBV6-2/TRBV6-3 CASSRSDTGELFF
- TRBJ2-1 TRBV6-1 CASSEVAGSYNEQFF
- TRBJ2-4 TRBV29-1 CSVESLDSPSRGIQYF
- TRBJ1-6 TRBV2 CASQDRGNSPLHF
- TRBJ2-7 TRBV6-4 CASSDGSGTGINEQYF
- TRBJ2-1 TRBV24-1 CATSDTRDSYNEQFF